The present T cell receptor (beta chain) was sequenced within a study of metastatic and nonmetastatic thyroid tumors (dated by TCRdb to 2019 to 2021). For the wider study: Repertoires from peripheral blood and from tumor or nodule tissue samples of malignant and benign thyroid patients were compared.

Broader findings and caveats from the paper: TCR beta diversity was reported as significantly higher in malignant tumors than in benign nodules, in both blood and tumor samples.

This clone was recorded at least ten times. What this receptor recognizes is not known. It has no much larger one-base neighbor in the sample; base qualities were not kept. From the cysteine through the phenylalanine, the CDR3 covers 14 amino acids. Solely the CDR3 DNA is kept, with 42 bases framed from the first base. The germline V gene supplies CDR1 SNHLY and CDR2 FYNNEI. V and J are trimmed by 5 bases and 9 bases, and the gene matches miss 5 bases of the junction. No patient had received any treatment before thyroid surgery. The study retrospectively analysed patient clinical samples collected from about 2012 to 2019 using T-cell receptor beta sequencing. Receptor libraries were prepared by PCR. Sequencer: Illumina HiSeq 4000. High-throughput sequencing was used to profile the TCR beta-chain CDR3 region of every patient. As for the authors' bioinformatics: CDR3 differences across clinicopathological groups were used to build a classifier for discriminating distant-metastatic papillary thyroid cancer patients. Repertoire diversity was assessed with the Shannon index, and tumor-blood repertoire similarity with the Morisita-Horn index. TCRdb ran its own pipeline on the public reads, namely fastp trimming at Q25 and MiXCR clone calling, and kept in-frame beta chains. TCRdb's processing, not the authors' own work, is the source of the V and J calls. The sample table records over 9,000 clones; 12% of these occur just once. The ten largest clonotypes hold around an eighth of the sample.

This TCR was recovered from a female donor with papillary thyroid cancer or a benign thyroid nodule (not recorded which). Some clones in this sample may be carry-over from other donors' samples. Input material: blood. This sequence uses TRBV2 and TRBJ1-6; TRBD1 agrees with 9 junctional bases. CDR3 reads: CASSTGTGSSPLHF. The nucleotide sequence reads TGTGCCAGCAGTACCGGGACAGGGAGTTCACCCCTCCACTTT.